This TCR beta chain was recovered during a study of beta chain features in type 1 diabetes. Study observations and caveats: Type 1 diabetes patients showed a moderate but significant shortening of TCRB CDR3s in all four CD4+ subsets. Whether TCRB rearrangement is influenced by HLA type was left unresolved in this analysis.

cDNA synthesis used the whole RNA isolate, giving expressed TCRB sequences. The assay was immunoSEQ multiplex PCR, and TCRdb's table has in-frame clones only and misses some. The repertoire includes around 690,000 clones, around an eighth of them detected once, and around 0.12% sits in the top ten. This clone was seen a handful of times. The antigen remains unidentified. The germline CDR1 and CDR2 sequences are MNHEY and SMNVEV (reference sequence). This CDR3 is 13 amino acids long. Trimming shortened V by 4 bases and J by 2 bases, and 6 bases separated the two germline ends. The V call is TRBV27, the J call TRBJ1-5; D remains unclear. Sequences were obtained from naive CD4+ T cells from blood. The receptor's source is a man aged 25 to 40 with type 1 diabetes. The CDR3 loop is CASSSMGNQPQHF. The CDR3 DNA reads TGTGCCAGCAGTTCTATGGGCAATCAGCCCCAGCATTTT.